These T cell receptor beta chains were read from a single sample in a study of blood T cell repertoires in COVID-19. Sequencing used immunoSEQ multiplex PCR; TCRdb keeps in-frame clones, though not all of them. The sample holds roughly 70,000 clones, over 75% seen once. Material: peripheral blood. The source of these receptors is a man aged 50 to 60 with active COVID-19. The CDR3 runs from the conserved cysteine through the conserved F or W. Fields, in order: J gene, V gene, D gene, clone size, CDR3 protein, CDR3 DNA. D genes are given only for firm matches. The size entry is marked missing in some rows and otherwise reads once, few, many or a size class.

TRBJ1-3,TRBV7-9,TRBD1,few,CASSSQGADTIYF,TGTGCCAGCAGCTCTCAGGGGGCAGACACCATATATTTT
TRBJ1-1,TRBV6-2/TRBV6-3,.,.,CASSQGTEAFF,TGTGCCAGCAGTCAGGGAACTGAAGCTTTCTTT
TRBJ1-2,TRBV11-3,TRBD1,once,CASSLELATGGCYGYTF,TGTGCCAGCAGCTTAGAATTGGCGACAGGGGGCTGTTATGGCTACACCTTC
TRBJ2-7,TRBV24-1,TRBD2,.,CATSAGGGIGSYEQYF,TGTGCCACCAGTGCCGGGGGAGGGATTGGCTCCTACGAGCAGTACTTC
TRBJ2-3,TRBV12-5,.,.,CASAPGPDTQYF,TGTGCTAGTGCCCCCGGTCCAGATACGCAGTATTTT
TRBJ1-4,TRBV5-8,TRBD1,.,CASSTGGSVYEKLFF,TGTGCCAGCAGCACAGGGGGTTCCGTTTATGAAAAACTGTTTTTT
TRBJ2-3,TRBV7-3,TRBD2,.,CASSLTSASGSSTDTQYF,TGTGCCAGCAGCTTAACATCCGCTAGCGGGAGTAGCACAGATACGCAGTATTTT
TRBJ2-1,TRBV11-2,.,.,CASSPTGSSYNEQFF,TGTGCCAGCAGCCCAACTGGGAGCTCCTACAATGAGCAGTTCTTC
TRBJ1-5,TRBV2,.,.,CASSVLTVSNQPQHF,TGTGCCAGCAGTGTGTTGACAGTTAGCAATCAGCCCCAGCATTTT
TRBJ2-5,TRBV9,TRBD1,.,CASSYGTAQETQYF,TGTGCCAGCAGCTACGGGACAGCTCAAGAGACCCAGTACTTC
TRBJ1-1,TRBV19,TRBD1,.,CASSLQGGTEAFF,TGTGCCAGTAGTCTACAGGGGGGCACTGAAGCTTTCTTT
TRBJ2-2,TRBV7-7,.,once,CASSLAPGENTGELFF,TGTGCTAGCAGCTTAGCGCCCGGGGAAAACACCGGGGAGCTGTTTTTT
TRBJ2-2,TRBV9,.,.,CASSVAAGVNTGELFF,TGTGCCAGCAGCGTAGCAGCAGGGGTAAACACCGGGGAGCTGTTTTTT
TRBJ2-1,TRBV19,TRBD1,.,CASSSRDRAVEQFF,TGTGCCAGTAGTTCCCGGGACAGGGCGGTTGAGCAGTTCTTC
TRBJ2-3,TRBV6-4,.,.,CASSDEFGRDSTDTQYF,TGTGCCAGCAGTGACGAATTTGGGCGGGATAGCACAGATACGCAGTATTTT
TRBJ1-5,TRBV2,.,.,CASRGSINQPQHF,TGTGCCAGCAGAGGGAGTATTAATCAGCCCCAGCATTTT